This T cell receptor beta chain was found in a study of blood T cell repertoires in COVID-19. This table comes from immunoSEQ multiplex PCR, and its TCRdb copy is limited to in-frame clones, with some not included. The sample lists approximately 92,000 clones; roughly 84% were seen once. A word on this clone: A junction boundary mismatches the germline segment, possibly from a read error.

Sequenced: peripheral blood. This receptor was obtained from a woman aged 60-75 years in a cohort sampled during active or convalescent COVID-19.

In nucleotides, the CDR3 is TGTGCTAGCAGCCCCGGTTGGCGGGGCGGGACGTCTCCCGGGCAACAGAACGAAAAACTGTTTTTT. Translating it yields CASSPGWRGGTSPGQQNEKLFF. This chain joins TRBV7-7 and TRBJ1-4, with a tentative D call TRBD1 (5 bases). Germline CDR1 is SSHAT and CDR2 is FNYEAQ (reference sequence). The length of the CDR3 is 22 residues. Combining the CDR3 with reference TRBV7-7 and TRBJ1-4 gives the whole variable domain GAGVSQSPRYKVTKRGQDVTLRCDPISSHATLYWYQQALGQGPEFLTYFNYEAQPDKSGLPSDRFSAERPEGSISTLTIQRTEQRDSAMYRCASSPGWRGGTSPGQQNEKLFFGSGTQLSVL.